The 25 T cell receptor beta chains below all came from one sample that was sequenced in a study of T cell responses to AZD1222 COVID-19 vaccine (dated by TCRdb to the early 2020s). Library preparation employed the immunoSEQ multiplex PCR assay. The immuneACCESS repertoire file appears here via TCRdb, limited to in-frame rearrangements. These files lack a portion of the clones; in checked studies, under half of the deficit traces to unresolved V genes, and the cause of the others is not known. This sample comprises around 110,000 clones, approximately 90% of them detected only once. Clones ranked in the top ten supply 5.5% to 7% of the sample. Taken with the paper, the label for time point translates to: about 28 days (+/-7) after the second vaccine dose. The sequencing here drew on peripheral blood, taken 28 days after the second AZD1222 dose. These receptors came from an adult who received the AZD1222 COVID-19 vaccine.

The V and J genes are TRBV27 and TRBJ2-7, with TRBD1 as a possible D gene (6 bases). Germline CDR1 MNHEY, CDR2 SMNVEV (reference sequence). The V end was cut by 6 bases, the J end by 3 bases, with 18 bases between. The CDR3 extends over 15 amino acids. CDR3 nucleotide sequence: TGTGCCAGCAGAAACAGGGAAAGCTTGGACTACGAGCAGTACTTC. Translating gives CASRNRESLDYEQYF.

The chain recombines TRBV7-2 with TRBJ2-1; perhaps TRBD1 as D (6 bases). The CDR3 runs to 14 residues. Per the germline V gene, CDR1 is SGHTA and CDR2 is FQGNSA. The ends were cut back, 5 bases at V and 4 bases at J, with 12 bases in the middle. Here the CDR3 reads CASSPDRDYNEQFF. The DNA of the CDR3 is TGTGCCAGCAGCCCGGACAGAGATTACAATGAGCAGTTCTTC.

The chain is built from TRBV28 and TRBJ2-3; the match to TRBD2 covers 9 bases. CDR3 length equals 19 residues. V was pared by 8 bases and J by 2 bases, with 20 bases of the junction left unmatched. Germline CDR1 and CDR2: MDHEN and SYDVKM. The CDR3: CASLGWGIRSGGSTDTQYF. In nucleotides, the CDR3 is TGTGCCAGCCTCGGATGGGGGATTCGTAGCGGGGGATCCACAGATACGCAGTATTTT. Supplemented by reference TRBV28 and TRBJ2-3, the full variable domain reads DVKVTQSSRYLVKRTGEKVFLECVQDMDHENMFWYRQDPGLGLRLIYFSYDVKMKEKGDIPEGYSVSREKKERFSLILESASTNQTSMYLCASLGWGIRSGGSTDTQYFGPGTRLTVL.

V is TRBV6-5 and J is TRBJ2-5; 11 bases line up with TRBD2. Germline V gene sequence: CDR1 MNHEY, CDR2 SVGAGI. V was clipped by 4 bases and J by 2 bases; unmatched bases: 3. This CDR3 region has 15 residues. The CDR3 coding sequence is TGTGCCAGCAGTTCGGGACTAGCGGAACAAGAGACCCAGTACTTC. It encodes CASSSGLAEQETQYF.

The chain has TRBV5-4 and TRBJ1-4, with 7 bases that match TRBD1. Germline V lookup: CDR1 SGHNT, CDR2 YYREEE (reference sequence). The length of the CDR3 is 15 residues. With 4 bases clipped from V and 5 bases from J, the junction kept 8 bases outside the gene matches. CDR3 DNA sequence: TGTGCCAGCAGCCGCCGACAGGGTTCAAATGAAAAACTGTTTTTT. It encodes CASSRRQGSNEKLFF.

This chain connects TRBV18 to TRBJ1-2; no clear D. V lost 1 base and J 8 bases, leaving 8 bases between the germline ends. The germline V gene has CDR1 KGHSH and CDR2 LQKENI. The CDR3 length is 12 residues. The DNA of the CDR3 is TGTGCCAGCTCACCACAGTCTCGGGGCTACACCTTC. Translation gives CASSPQSRGYTF.

V is TRBV3-1 (or the pseudogene TRBV3-2) and J is TRBJ1-3, with D maybe TRBD1 (5 bases). CDR3 length: 15 amino acids. V was pared by 7 bases and J by 4 bases, with 17 bases between. Germline-derived CDR1 and CDR2 are LGHDT and YNNKEL (reference sequence). The CDR3 nucleotides are TGTGCCAGCACCTCAAGAGGAGGGGAAGGAAACACCATATATTTT. The encoded protein is CASTSRGGEGNTIYF.

CDR3 residues: CASSINSVETQYF. The CDR3, as DNA: TGTGCCAGTAGTATAAATAGCGTGGAGACCCAGTACTTC. The V call is TRBV19, the J call TRBJ2-5, with a possible D match to TRBD2 (5 bases). CDR1 and CDR2 from the germline V gene are LNHDA and SQIVND (reference sequence). The CDR3 runs 13 residues. Trimming cost V 2 bases and J 5 bases, with 9 bases left between them.

V is TRBV15 and J is TRBJ2-3, with 7 positions matching TRBD1. There are 19 residues in the CDR3. Trimming at V came to 4 bases and at J to 0 bases, leaving 16 bases not matched to a gene. CDR1 LNHNV and CDR2 YYDKDF come from the germline V gene (reference sequence). The CDR3 nucleotides are TGTGCCACCAGCACCTTGGGACAGCCCGAATTCACTAGCACAGATACGCAGTATTTT. Translation gives CATSTLGQPEFTSTDTQYF.

CDR3 sequence (DNA): TGCGCCAGCAGCCCGGCGACGGGTAGCTCCTACGAGCAGTACTTC. As protein: CASSPATGSSYEQYF. The V and J genes are TRBV5-1 and TRBJ2-7; D unclear. The V end lost 4 bases, the J end lost 0 bases, and 14 bases lay between the germline ends. The germline CDR1 and CDR2 sequences are SGHRS and YFSETQ. The CDR3 consists of 15 residues.

This clone was recorded once. The chain links TRBV5-1 to TRBJ1-1; 7 bases match TRBD1. The CDR3 has 15 amino acids. With 2 bases clipped from V and 4 bases from J, the junction kept 8 bases outside the gene matches. Germline V CDR1 and CDR2: SGHRS, YFSETQ. Written as DNA, the CDR3 is TGCGCCAGCAGCTTCCAACAGGGGATAAGCACTGAAGCTTTCTTT. It codes for CASSFQQGISTEAFF.

This clone showed up just once. Since a much larger clone is just one base distant, this may be a read error. V is TRBV2 and J is TRBJ1-6; D is possibly TRBD1 (5 bases). Germline V gene lookup returns CDR1 SNHLY and CDR2 FYNNEI. This CDR3 is 13 amino acids long. Trimming removed 3 bases at V and 8 bases at J, with 8 bases between. CDR3 sequence: CASSDREDSPLHF. CDR3 DNA sequence: TGTGCCAGCAGTGACAGGGAAGATTCACCCCTCCACTTT.

The CDR3 is CAISGQGGSEQYF. Written as DNA, the CDR3 is TGTGCCATCAGTGGACAGGGAGGGAGCGAGCAGTACTTC. This chain uses TRBV10-3 with TRBJ2-7, with D perhaps being TRBD1 or TRBD2 (7 bases each). CDR3 length: 13 residues. Trimming shortened V by 4 bases and J by 6 bases, and 13 bases separated the two germline ends. Germline-derived CDR1 and CDR2 are ENHRY and SYGVKD.

The gene calls are TRBV4-1 and TRBJ2-7; D tentatively fits TRBD1 or TRBD2 (6 bases each). Germline V gene data show CDR1 as MGHRA and CDR2 as YSYEKL. The germline V and J ends were trimmed by 4 bases and 0 bases, with 13 bases remaining between them. The CDR3 consists of 15 residues. In DNA, the CDR3 is TGCGCCAGCAGCCGATCGGAGGGACACTCCTACGAGCAGTACTTC. It is translated as CASSRSEGHSYEQYF.

The V gene is TRBV6-2 or TRBV6-3, the J gene TRBJ1-1, with TRBD1 identical over 7 bases. Germline V gene lookup returns CDR1 MNHEY and CDR2 SVGEGT. This CDR3 region has 14 residues. Trimming removed 5 bases from V and 5 bases from J; junction bases left unmatched: 8. CDR3 amino acids: CASSRRQGGTEAFF. The CDR3 DNA is TGTGCCAGCAGTCGGAGACAGGGTGGAACTGAAGCTTTCTTT.

The rearrangement links TRBV30 to TRBJ1-4; D gene ambiguous. CDR1 GTSNPN and CDR2 SVGIG come from the germline V gene (reference sequence). Trimming removed 1 base from V and 5 bases from J, with 11 bases in between. CDR3 length equals 14 residues. CDR3 protein: CAWSGGGLNEKLFF. For the CDR3, the DNA is TGTGCCTGGAGTGGAGGTGGACTAAATGAAAAACTGTTTTTT.

This chain joins TRBV5-6 and TRBJ2-7; possibly TRBD2 for D (5 bases). This CDR3 region has 16 residues. Germline CDR1 and CDR2: SGHDT and YYEEEE. The V end was cut by 1 base, the J end by 3 bases, with 17 bases between. For the CDR3, the DNA is TGTGCCAGCAGCTTGAGAGAGGGAGATGTTGGCTACGAGCAGTACTTC. Protein sequence: CASSLREGDVGYEQYF.

The rearrangement joins TRBV4-1 to TRBJ1-5; tentative D call: TRBD1 (6 bases). Trimming pared 4 bases from V and 2 bases from J, leaving 18 bases between. The CDR3 has 17 amino acids. Germline loops: CDR1 MGHRA, CDR2 YSYEKL. CDR3 amino acids: CASSPEGGQPGNQPQHF. CDR3 DNA: TGCGCCAGCAGCCCAGAGGGGGGCCAACCAGGCAATCAGCCCCAGCATTTT.

The chain uses TRBV5-1 and TRBJ1-6; tentatively, D is TRBD1 (6 bases). The CDR3 extends over 14 amino acids. Germline V gene lookup returns CDR1 SGHRS and CDR2 YFSETQ. Trimming took 5 bases from V and 7 from J, leaving 13 bases between them. CDR3 residues: CASRGQPDNSPLHF. CDR3 bases: TGCGCCAGCAGAGGACAGCCAGACAATTCACCCCTCCACTTT.

The V and J genes are TRBV6-5 and TRBJ1-3; D unclear. The CDR3 consists of 14 residues. Germline V CDR1 and CDR2: MNHEY, SVGAGI. Trimming stripped 5 bases from V and 0 bases from J, with 8 bases between. The CDR3 loop is CASSREDSGNTIYF. CDR3 nucleotide sequence: TGTGCCAGCAGTCGGGAAGACTCTGGAAACACCATATATTTT.

The genes are TRBV7-6 and TRBJ2-7; 7 nucleotides match TRBD1. CDR1 and CDR2 (germline): SGHVS, FNYEAQ. Trimming cost V 6 bases and J 3 bases; bases outside gene matches: 5. CDR3 length: 13 residues. CDR3 residues: CASSSGTDYEQYF. The CDR3 coding sequence is TGTGCCAGCAGTTCCGGGACAGACTACGAGCAGTACTTC. The full variable domain, in which reference TRBV7-6 and TRBJ2-7 provide the parts outside the CDR3, is GAGVSQSPRYKVTKRGQDVALRCDPISGHVSLYWYRQALGQGPEFLTYFNYEAQQDKSGLPNDRFSAERPEGSISTLTIQRTEQRDSAMYRCASSSGTDYEQYFGPGTRLTVT.

The chain is built from TRBV18 and TRBJ2-2; D is possibly TRBD2 (6 bases). The CDR3 is 17 amino acids. V was pared by 1 base and J by 2 bases, with 14 bases between. Germline V gene lookup returns CDR1 KGHSH and CDR2 LQKENI. Here the CDR3 reads CASSPLDLRGNTGELFF. The CDR3 DNA reads TGTGCCAGCTCACCACTAGACTTGCGGGGCAACACCGGGGAGCTGTTTTTT.

The J gene is TRBJ1-2, the V gene TRBV5-1; no clear D gene. Per germline, CDR1 SGHRS and CDR2 YFSETQ. The CDR3 consists of 13 residues. The V end was cut by 5 bases, the J end by 4 bases, with 12 bases between. The CDR3 DNA sequence: TGCGCCAGCAGTGGAGGAGAAACCTATGGCTACACCTTC. Its protein is CASSGGETYGYTF.

The chain employs TRBV7-8 and TRBJ2-3; 11 positions agree with TRBD2. CDR3 size: 17 residues. The ends lost 2 bases at V and 3 bases at J; junction bases unmatched: 7. Germline lookup yields CDR1 SGHVS and CDR2 FQNEAQ. The CDR3 loop reads CASSLRLAGGGTDTQYF. The CDR3 nucleotides are TGTGCCAGCAGCTTACGCCTAGCGGGGGGCGGTACAGATACGCAGTATTTT. Full variable domain (remainder filled in from reference TRBV7-8 and TRBJ2-3): GAGVSQSPRYKVAKRGQDVALRCDPISGHVSLFWYQQALGQGPEFLTYFQNEAQLDKSGLPSDRFFAERPEGSVSTLKIQRTQQEDSAVYLCASSLRLAGGGTDTQYFGPGTRLTVL.

The J gene is TRBJ2-3, the V gene TRBV6-7; the match to TRBD2 covers 8 bases. TRBV6-7 belongs to the ORF category, with a function that is uncertain. This CDR3 spans 21 amino acids. Germline trimming cut 0 bases from V and 4 bases from J; bases unmatched to any gene: 21. The CDR3 reads CASSYSNFSFPGLAWADTQYF. The CDR3 coding sequence is TGTGCCAGCAGTTACTCGAATTTCTCCTTCCCCGGACTAGCTTGGGCAGATACGCAGTATTTT.